This T cell receptor (beta chain) was identified in a study of blood T cell repertoires in COVID-19. This clone was counted a single time. Authors' methods: Estimated nucleated cell counts came from reference gene primer amplification. Using immunoSEQ multiplex PCR, the repertoire was profiled, and TCRdb retains in-frame clones only, with some absent. The DNA gave D and trimming, while V, J and clone size come from that table. The sample records approximately 83,000 clones, 75% to 85% being singletons. Losses at the gene ends were 1 base for V and 5 bases for J; bases not matched to a gene: 7. Germline loops: CDR1 MDHEN, CDR2 SYDVKM. The CDR3 totals 15 residues.

Sequencing used peripheral blood. This clonotype was obtained from a woman at least 80 years old with acute or convalescent COVID-19. The chain has TRBV28 and TRBJ1-1; 7 bases match TRBD1. The CDR3 region is CASSLSAGGSTEAFF. CDR3 in DNA: TGTGCCAGCAGTTTATCGGCAGGGGGAAGTACTGAAGCTTTCTTT.